This TCR beta chain was identified during a study of blood T cell repertoires in COVID-19 (dated by TCRdb to 2018 to 2021). Background on the whole study: Collaborator samples came from the United States, Italy and Spain and covered acute and convalescent phases of COVID-19. The material from the prospective study consisted of cDNA or gDNA derived from T cells, B-cell-depleted T cells, or PBMCs. Deeply sampled blood TCRbeta repertoires from subjects exposed to, actively infected with, or recovered from COVID-19 were included in the dataset. The repertoires were made available in a free public database intended to serve as a resource for research on the immune response to SARS-CoV-2. Samples came from the ongoing ImmuneRACE study (first 160 participants) plus 1,254 subjects from 6 global collaborators. Nearly every sample came with metadata listing a de-identified subject ID, COVID-19 status, age in years and sex. Where available, HLA class I and class II types were taken from metadata supplied by the sample provider and were not determined by assay-based typing.

Concerning this clone itself: What this receptor recognizes is not known. One base away there is no much larger clone; base qualities are not given.

Collaborating institutions collected whole blood in K2EDTA tubes following their own protocols. For TCRbeta analysis, collaborator samples were shipped as frozen whole blood, as isolated PBMCs, or as DNA extracted from either sample type. What the study reported, not specific to this receptor: Clinical and demographic metadata were provided uncurated, with the amount varying by source and participant.

The CDR3 has 18 amino acids, counting the end cysteine and phenylalanine. Just CDR3 DNA is preserved here, 54 bases in frame from base 1. Relative to germline, V is missing 3 bases and J is missing 7 bases, with 9 bases of the junction outside any gene match. The germline V gene specifies KGHDR as CDR1 and SFDVKD as CDR2. TCRbeta CDR3 regions were amplified from genomic DNA using the immunoSEQ Assay, a bias-controlled multiplex PCR. From the authors' description of their analysis: The number of nucleated cells in each sample was estimated by amplification of reference gene primers within the assay. Sequence reads were collapsed and filtered to measure the absolute abundance of every unique TCRbeta CDR3 rearrangement. For each sample, productive Simpson clonality was calculated as the square root of Simpson's diversity index across productive rearrangements. TCRdb took this table from immuneACCESS and kept in-frame rearrangements with V and J called. Such tables lack part of the clones; where checked against another copy, unresolved V genes explain under half of the gap, and the rest is unexplained. V and J calls and clone size are as listed in that table; D and trimming were resolved from the DNA. For this sample there are around 67,000 clones; 82% appear just once. Clones ranked in the top ten supply approximately 16% of the sample.

The chain is assembled from TRBV24-1 and TRBJ2-1, with 15 bases aligning to TRBD2. Sequenced sample: peripheral blood. This TCR was sampled from a man older than 75 with active COVID-19. CDR3 sequence: CATSDPRTSGRGGNEQFF. The DNA reads as follows: TGTGCCACCAGTGATCCGAGGACTAGCGGGAGGGGGGGTAATGAGCAGTTCTTC.